This note documents a single TCR beta chain sequence. No cognate antigen has been identified for it. Nothing much larger sits one base from this clone, and base qualities are not available. The data stem from a study of glioma-infiltrating T cells (dated by TCRdb to 2016 to 2017). Notes on the research overall: Glioma tissue, non-neoplastic brain tissue and matched peripheral blood mononuclear cells were used as sources from which TCR alpha- and beta-chain repertoires were sequenced. To measure divergence between tissue and blood T-cell populations, each tissue-infiltrating repertoire was compared with the peripheral blood repertoire of the same patient. Three low-grade glioma patients, several primary glioblastoma patients and three non-glioma patients contributing non-neoplastic brain tissue were included in the paired cohort. What the work shows at the level of the full study, not this receptor alone: Group comparisons rested on small numbers: three non-neoplastic, three low-grade glioma and several glioblastoma patients. Very few CDR3 sequences were shared between tissue and blood, attributed to high CDR3 diversity and limited sampling. VJ-independent divergence between tissue and blood was lower than expected in non-neoplastic patients but higher than expected in all gliomas, particularly low-grade gliomas.

Cut back by 6 bases and 3 bases, the V and J ends lie 22 bases apart. As encoded in the germline V gene (reference sequence), CDR1 is DFQATT while CDR2 is SNEGSKA. Reading from cysteine to phenylalanine, the CDR3 counts 16 amino acids. Only the CDR3 DNA is retained, 48 bases long and in frame from the first base. TCR alpha and beta CDR3 regions were amplified with the iRepertoire nested amplicon-rescue multiplex PCR (arm-PCR) platform from RNA. The input for one-step reverse transcription and amplification was roughly 85-400 ng of either tissue mRNA or PBMC total RNA. Following bead purification, Illumina adapters were added by a secondary multiplex PCR, and libraries between 200 and 400 bp were gel-purified. Libraries carried internal 6-nucleotide barcodes used for demultiplexing. The libraries were sequenced on an Illumina MiSeq using 2x220 or 2x250 nucleotide paired-end reads. The authors processed their data as follows. Paired reads were merged with FLASH 1.2.11 and aligned to the GRCh37 human genome with BWA-MEM before extracting TRA and TRB reads. An IMGT-derived reference of cassette sequences and CDR3 motifs, with pseudogenes included, was used for V and J assignment. Three-frame translation of reads was performed, and productive CDR3s were defined as those with a C...FGXG motif and no stop codons. Unique combinations of V-J cassette pair and CDR3 amino acid sequence were defined as clonotypes. Reads were filtered by Hamming distance, with the threshold set by the sequence error rate of each sample in mapped regions. TCRdb reanalyzed the raw reads on its own, using fastp at Q25 for trimming and MiXCR for clone calling, and kept in-frame beta chains. Rows merge per CDR3 protein into single entries with the most common DNA and genes. TCRdb's processing, not the authors' own work, is the source of the V and J calls. In this sample the table shows more than 110,000 distinct CDR3 sequences, 30% to 40% of which occur a single time. The ten top clones hold about 18% of the sample.

Here the chain combines TRBV20-1 and TRBJ2-3; the D segment is perhaps TRBD1 or TRBD2, each sharing 7 matched bases. The source material was glioma tissue, nonneoplastic brain tissue, or PBMCs (not recorded which). This clonotype was sampled from a human donor with low-grade glioma or glioblastoma, undergoing nonglioma brain surgery, or in good health (not recorded which). Here the CDR3 is given as CSANPGGTAMTDTQYF. The DNA is TGCAGTGCGAATCCCGGGGGGACAGCCATGACAGATACGCAGTATTTT.